The next 24 T cell receptor beta chains were all read from a single sample in a study of a mutant IDH1 vaccine in newly diagnosed glioma (dated by TCRdb to about 2021). What the time point label conveys for this sample: week 35, safety follow-up. A 20-mer mutant IDH1 peptide at 300 micrograms in Montanide made up each vaccine dose, which was injected subcutaneously together with topical imiquimod. No antigens are known for them. The receptor library was made with the immunoSEQ multiplex PCR assay. The table comes from immuneACCESS by way of TCRdb, which keeps in-frame sequences with V and J called. Part of the clones is missing from these tables; in studies checked, under half for an unresolved V gene and the rest for unknown reasons. The sample yields roughly 51,000 clones; around four fifths were counted once. The leading ten clones occupy around 6.7% of the sample. Sequenced here: PBMCs, sampled from a glioma patient whose treatment included an IDH1 peptide vaccine. The receptors shown here come from a man aged 35-49 years with glioma.

V is TRBV19 and J is TRBJ2-1; TRBD2 agrees at 11 bases. Trimming at V came to 6 bases and at J to 2 bases, leaving 3 bases not matched to a gene. Germline V gene data show CDR1 as LNHDA and CDR2 as SQIVND (reference sequence). The CDR3 has 15 amino acids. In DNA, the CDR3 is TGTGCCAGTAGCTTAGCGGGGGGGACCTACAATGAGCAGTTCTTC. This gives the protein CASSLAGGTYNEQFF.

This chain links TRBV18 with TRBJ1-5; 12 nucleotides match TRBD1. CDR3 length: 18 residues. Per the germline V gene, CDR1 is KGHSH and CDR2 is LQKENI. J was trimmed by 6 bases and V by 3 bases; bases with no gene match: 12. CDR3 amino acids: CASSPDITGTGGSQPQHF. As DNA, the CDR3 is TGTGCCAGCTCACCCGATATAACCGGGACAGGGGGCTCTCAGCCCCAGCATTTT.

This clone has more than one count but fewer than ten. The chain couples TRBV5-4 to TRBJ1-1, with 7 bases lining up with TRBD1. V was pared by 10 bases and J by 1 base, with 7 bases of the junction left unmatched. Per the germline V gene, CDR1 is SGHNT and CDR2 is YYREEE (reference sequence). This CDR3 is built from 13 residues. The CDR3 here is CALQGRGNTEAFF. CDR3 sequence (DNA): TGTGCCCTACAGGGGCGAGGGAACACTGAAGCTTTCTTT.

The CDR3 bases are TGTGCCAGCAGTGAACCAGGGCAAGAGACCCAGTACTTC. Protein sequence: CASSEPGQETQYF. This chain links TRBV2 with TRBJ2-5, with a weak D call TRBD1 (5 bases). The CDR3 sequence is 13 residues long. CDR1 and CDR2 (germline): SNHLY, FYNNEI. Trimming took off 2 bases at V and 2 bases at J, with 6 bases between the two ends.

V gene TRBV5-1 combines with J gene TRBJ1-1, with 7 bases matching TRBD1. The V and J ends lost 0 bases and 10 bases, in that order; junction bases with no gene match: 6. CDR1 SGHRS and CDR2 YFSETQ come from the germline V gene. CDR3 length: 13 amino acids. The CDR3 loop reads CASSLGQGLRAFF. The CDR3 nucleotides read TGCGCCAGCAGCTTGGGACAGGGTCTGCGAGCTTTCTTT.

The chain is built from TRBV30 and TRBJ2-5; D is uncertain. Germline CDR1 and CDR2: GTSNPN and SVGIG (reference sequence). V was cut by 0 bases and J by 6 bases, with 8 bases left in between. There are 12 residues in the CDR3. CDR3 protein: CAWSVPRKTQYF. CDR3 in DNA: TGTGCCTGGAGTGTACCGAGGAAGACCCAGTACTTC. Supplemented by reference TRBV30 and TRBJ2-5, the full variable domain reads SQTIHQWPATLVQPVGSPLSLECTVEGTSNPNLYWYRQAAGRGLQLLFYSVGIGQISSEVPQNLSASRPQDRQFILSSKKLLLSDSGFYLCAWSVPRKTQYFGPGTRLLVL.

The chain carries TRBV18 and TRBJ2-7; 9 positions agree with TRBD2. The length of the CDR3 is 15 residues. After removal of 3 bases from V and 7 bases from J, the junction contained 10 bases not matched to a gene. CDR1 KGHSH and CDR2 LQKENI come from the germline V gene. The DNA of the CDR3 is TGTGCCAGCTCACCCCGCGGGGGGGCGGGCAGTGAGCAGTACTTC. Translated: CASSPRGGAGSEQYF.

This sequence joins TRBV6-5 and TRBJ1-6, with D hard to call. Deletions cut 6 bases from V and 8 bases from J, with 11 bases between. Germline CDR1 is MNHEY and CDR2 is SVGAGI. The CDR3 consists of 13 residues. CDR3 in amino acids: CASSTDSYSPLHF. CDR3 coding DNA: TGTGCCAGCAGCACAGACTCCTATTCACCCCTCCACTTT.

This chain joins TRBV11-1 and TRBJ2-2, with D perhaps matching TRBD2 (7 bases). The CDR3 totals 16 residues. The V gene lost 4 bases and the J gene lost 6 bases, with 18 bases spanning the gap. CDR1 and CDR2 from the germline V gene are SGHAT and FQDESV (reference sequence). CDR3 amino acids: CASSSRGGGSAGELFF. In nucleotides, the CDR3 is TGTGCCAGCAGCTCCAGGGGAGGGGGGAGTGCCGGGGAGCTGTTTTTT.

CDR3: CASSYSYPGETQYF. The CDR3 DNA reads as TGTGCCAGCAGTTACTCGTATCCGGGTGAGACCCAGTACTTC. The chain joins TRBV6-5 to TRBJ2-5; the D is unclear. The CDR3 has 14 amino acids. Trimming left V 0 bases short and J 5 bases short, with 10 bases between. Germline CDR1 reads MNHEY; CDR2 reads SVGAGI.

This clone was picked up a small number of times. This chain joins TRBV30 and TRBJ1-5; the D is unclear. Germline values: CDR1 GTSNPN, CDR2 SVGIG (reference sequence). Trimming took off 1 base at V and 8 bases at J, with 15 bases between the two ends. The length of the CDR3 is 14 residues. The CDR3 DNA reads TGTGCCTGGAGTGATGGGGTCTCTCCGGAGCCCCAGCATTTT. It specifies CAWSDGVSPEPQHF.

This rearrangement joins TRBV6-5 to TRBJ1-1; 7 nucleotides align to TRBD1. This CDR3 has 13 amino acids. V lost 8 bases to trimming and J lost 10 bases; unmatched junction nucleotides: 13. Germline CDR1 is MNHEY and CDR2 is SVGAGI. The chain's CDR3 is CASWGRGTYGAFF. In nucleotides, the CDR3 is TGTGCCAGCTGGGGCAGGGGGACGTATGGAGCTTTCTTT.

The chain joins TRBV16 to TRBJ1-2; weak D call: TRBD1 (5 bases). V lost 5 bases, J lost 8 bases, and 18 bases lay in between. Germline loops: CDR1 KGHSY, CDR2 FQNENV. The CDR3 totals 14 residues. CDR3 in amino acids: CASSYHEGDWGYTF. CDR3 nucleotide sequence: TGTGCCAGCAGCTACCACGAAGGGGATTGGGGCTACACCTTC.

The rearrangement joins TRBV2 to TRBJ2-7, with D tentatively TRBD2 (5 bases). Trimming stripped 5 bases from V and 0 bases from J, with 11 bases between. CDR3 length: 14 residues. In germline, CDR1 is SNHLY, CDR2 FYNNEI. The CDR3 DNA sequence: TGTGCCAGCAGTCTTGACTACAGCTCCTACGAGCAGTACTTC. It specifies CASSLDYSSYEQYF.

V usage is TRBV1 and J usage is TRBJ2-7; whether TRBD2, the table's D call, matches the DNA was not checked. TRBV1 is noted as a pseudogene. The CDR3 is 14 residues long. DNA for the CDR3: TGCACCAGCAGCCAAGGCGCAAACTCCTACGAGCAGTACTTC. Protein product: CTSSQGANSYEQYF.

This sequence joins TRBV4-1 and TRBJ1-6, with 10 nucleotides matching TRBD1. The V gene end was trimmed by 1 base and the J gene end by 0 bases; junction bases not matched to a gene: 3. The germline gives CDR1 MGHRA, CDR2 YSYEKL. This CDR3 is 18 amino acids long. The CDR3 nucleotides read TGCGCCAGCAGCCAAGGGACAGGGGGAACCTCCTATAATTCACCCCTCCACTTT. Translation gives CASSQGTGGTSYNSPLHF.

For the CDR3, the DNA is TGCAGCGTTGCGTGGGGAGGACAGCCCCAGCATTTT. Its translation is CSVAWGGQPQHF. The chain is built from TRBV29-1 and TRBJ1-5; D is unclear. Germline loops: CDR1 SQVTM, CDR2 ANQGSEA. The V and J ends lost 4 bases and 7 bases respectively, with 11 bases between them. The CDR3 has 12 amino acids.

This rearrangement joins TRBV6-5 to TRBJ1-5; D not resolved. The V gene lost 2 bases and the J gene lost 2 bases, with 10 bases spanning the gap. CDR1 and CDR2 (germline): MNHEY, SVGAGI. The CDR3 totals 15 residues. CDR3 sequence reads: CASSYTAVGNQPQHF. CDR3 coding DNA: TGTGCCAGCAGTTACACAGCCGTGGGCAATCAGCCCCAGCATTTT.

This clone was picked up a small number of times. The V gene is TRBV18, the J gene TRBJ2-5; either TRBD1 or TRBD2 may supply D (5 bases each). The CDR3 is 13 amino acids. Trimming removed 2 bases at V and 5 bases at J, with 9 bases between. CDR1 and CDR2 from the germline V gene are KGHSH and LQKENI. CDR3 bases: TGTGCCAGCTCACCAGGGGGTCCGGAGACCCAGTACTTC. This sequence encodes CASSPGGPETQYF.

V is TRBV6-4 and J is TRBJ2-7; a weak D match, TRBD2 (6 bases). The CDR3 contains 15 residues. Trimming left V 0 bases short and J 3 bases short, with 12 bases between. Germline CDR1 is MRHNA and CDR2 is SNTAGT. The CDR3 DNA sequence: TGTGCCAGCAGTGACTCGGGACTTGTCTTCTACGAGCAGTACTTC. This sequence encodes CASSDSGLVFYEQYF.

This clone is labeled medium-sized. V is TRBV19 and J is TRBJ1-1, with D hard to call. Trimming left V 5 bases short and J 6 bases short, with 16 bases between. The germline V gene has CDR1 LNHDA and CDR2 SQIVND (reference sequence). The CDR3 totals 14 residues. Here the CDR3 DNA reads TGTGCCAGTAGTTCGGGGTTCCGGCGCGCTGAAGCTTTCTTT. This gives the protein CASSSGFRRAEAFF.

CDR3 nucleotide sequence: TGTGCCAGCAGCCCCCCTGGTTTTAGGTCCTACGAGCAGTACTTC. Its protein is CASSPPGFRSYEQYF. The rearrangement joins TRBV11-2 to TRBJ2-7, with unresolved D. V gave up 5 bases and J gave up 1 base, with 15 bases separating them. Per germline, CDR1 SGHAT and CDR2 FQNNGV. The CDR3 has 15 amino acids.

This chain uses TRBV2 with TRBJ2-3, with a tentative D call TRBD1 (5 bases). The germline V gene encodes CDR1 SNHLY and CDR2 FYNNEI. Trimming removed 7 bases at V and 3 bases at J, with 11 bases between. The CDR3 extends over 13 amino acids. Here the CDR3 DNA reads TGTGCCAGCAATAGGGGAAATACAGATACGCAGTATTTT. This sequence encodes CASNRGNTDTQYF.

The rearrangement uses TRBV6-5 and TRBJ1-6; TRBD1 might be the D (5 bases). Trimming pared 7 bases from V and 4 bases from J, leaving 11 bases between. CDR1 MNHEY and CDR2 SVGAGI come from the germline V gene. The CDR3 loop spans 14 amino acids. In DNA form, the CDR3 reads TGTGCCAGCAAACAGGAGCGATATAATTCACCCCTCCACTTT. This sequence encodes CASKQERYNSPLHF.